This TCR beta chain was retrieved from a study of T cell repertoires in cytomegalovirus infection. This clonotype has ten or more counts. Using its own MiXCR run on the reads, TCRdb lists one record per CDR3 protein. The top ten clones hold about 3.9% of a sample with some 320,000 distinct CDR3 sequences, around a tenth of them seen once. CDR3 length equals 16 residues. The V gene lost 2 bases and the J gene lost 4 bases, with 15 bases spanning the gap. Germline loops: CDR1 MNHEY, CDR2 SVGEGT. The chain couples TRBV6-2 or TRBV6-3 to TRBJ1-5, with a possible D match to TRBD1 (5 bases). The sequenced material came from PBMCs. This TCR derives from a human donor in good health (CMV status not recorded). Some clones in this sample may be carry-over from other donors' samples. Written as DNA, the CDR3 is TGTGCCAGCAGTTACAGTCTCAGGGCCGGGAATCAGCCCCAGCATTTT. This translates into CASSYSLRAGNQPQHF.